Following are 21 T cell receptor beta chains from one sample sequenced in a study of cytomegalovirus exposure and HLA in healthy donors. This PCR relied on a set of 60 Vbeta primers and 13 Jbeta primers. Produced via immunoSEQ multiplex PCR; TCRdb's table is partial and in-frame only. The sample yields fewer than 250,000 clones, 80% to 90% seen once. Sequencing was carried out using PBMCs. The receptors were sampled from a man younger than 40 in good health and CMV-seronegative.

The CDR3 region is CASKHLGTGDYGYTF. In DNA, the CDR3 is TGTGCCAGCAAGCACCTCGGGACAGGGGACTATGGCTACACCTTC. The chain joins TRBV19 to TRBJ1-2, with 10 positions matching TRBD1. The J segment lost 3 bases and the V segment lost 9 bases, leaving 10 bases of the junction unmatched. Germline V CDR1 and CDR2: LNHDA, SQIVND (reference sequence). There are 15 residues in the CDR3.

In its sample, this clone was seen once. The CDR3 region is CASSLRGGDSNQPQHF. The DNA for the CDR3 is TGTGCCAGCAGCTTAAGGGGGGGAGATAGCAATCAGCCCCAGCATTTT. This chain joins TRBV5-6 and TRBJ1-5; weak D call: TRBD1 (6 bases). Germline-derived CDR1 and CDR2 are SGHDT and YYEEEE. The length of the CDR3 is 16 residues. With 2 bases removed from V and 0 bases from J, the gap between germline ends came to 12 bases.

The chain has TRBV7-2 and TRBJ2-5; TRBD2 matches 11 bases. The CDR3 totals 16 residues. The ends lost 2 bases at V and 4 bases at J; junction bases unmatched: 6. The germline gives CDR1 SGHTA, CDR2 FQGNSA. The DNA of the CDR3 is TGTGCCAGCAGCTTATCTAGCGGGGGGAGCCGAGAGACCCAGTACTTC. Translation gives CASSLSSGGSRETQYF.

The CDR3 nucleotides read TGTGCCAGCAGCGTAGAGCCCCGGGAGCTGTTTTTT. Translation gives CASSVEPRELFF. The chain combines TRBV9 with TRBJ2-2; D is unresolved. The CDR3 spans 12 residues. Trimming removed 0 bases from V and 9 bases from J, with 6 bases in between. Germline V gives CDR1 SGDLS, CDR2 YYNGEE.

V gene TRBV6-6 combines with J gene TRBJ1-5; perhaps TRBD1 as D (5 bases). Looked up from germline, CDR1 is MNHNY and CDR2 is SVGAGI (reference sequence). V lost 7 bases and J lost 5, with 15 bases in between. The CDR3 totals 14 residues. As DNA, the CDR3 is TGTGCCAGCAAGGAGGGATCAGGGTATCAGCCCCAGCATTTT. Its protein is CASKEGSGYQPQHF.

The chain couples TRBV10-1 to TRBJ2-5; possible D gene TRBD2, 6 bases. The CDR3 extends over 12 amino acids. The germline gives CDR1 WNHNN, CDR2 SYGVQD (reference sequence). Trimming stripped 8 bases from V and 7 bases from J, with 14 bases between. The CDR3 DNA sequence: TGCGCCAGCGAACGAACCGGGGGGACCCAGTACTTC. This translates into CASERTGGTQYF.

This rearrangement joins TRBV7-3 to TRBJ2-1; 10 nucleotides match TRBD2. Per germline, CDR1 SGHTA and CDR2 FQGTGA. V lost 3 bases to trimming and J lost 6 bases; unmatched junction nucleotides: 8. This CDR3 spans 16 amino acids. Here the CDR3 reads CASSFGGSGGSNEQFF. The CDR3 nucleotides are TGTGCCAGCAGCTTTGGGGGTAGCGGGGGGTCCAATGAGCAGTTCTTC.

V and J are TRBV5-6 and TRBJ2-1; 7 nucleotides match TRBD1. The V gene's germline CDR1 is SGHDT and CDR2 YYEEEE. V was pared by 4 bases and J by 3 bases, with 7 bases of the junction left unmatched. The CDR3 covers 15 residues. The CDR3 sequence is CASSARDRGYNEQFF. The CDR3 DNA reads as TGTGCCAGCAGCGCCCGGGACAGAGGCTACAATGAGCAGTTCTTC.

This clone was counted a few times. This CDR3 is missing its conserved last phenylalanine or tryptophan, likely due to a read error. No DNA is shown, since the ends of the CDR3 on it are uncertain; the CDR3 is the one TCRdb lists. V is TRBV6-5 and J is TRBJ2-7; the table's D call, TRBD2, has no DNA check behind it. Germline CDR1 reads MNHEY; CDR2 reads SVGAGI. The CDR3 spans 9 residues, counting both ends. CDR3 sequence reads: CASSPGGGG.

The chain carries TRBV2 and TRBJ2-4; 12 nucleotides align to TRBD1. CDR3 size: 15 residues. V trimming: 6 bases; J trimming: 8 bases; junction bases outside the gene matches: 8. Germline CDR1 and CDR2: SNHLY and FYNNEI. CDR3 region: CASRRGTGGIDIQYF. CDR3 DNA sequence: TGTGCCAGCAGACGGGGGACAGGGGGCATAGACATTCAGTACTTC.

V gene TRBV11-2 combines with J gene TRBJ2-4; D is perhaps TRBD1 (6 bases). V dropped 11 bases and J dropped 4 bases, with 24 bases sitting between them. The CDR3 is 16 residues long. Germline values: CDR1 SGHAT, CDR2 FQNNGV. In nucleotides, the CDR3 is TGTGCCCAGCTAAGGGGGACCTCCCTGTGGAAAAACATTCAGTACTTC. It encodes CAQLRGTSLWKNIQYF.

The CDR3 nucleotides are TGCGCCACTTCCGACAGTTTATATTTCTACGAGCAGTACTTC. This translates into CATSDSLYFYEQYF. The gene calls are TRBV10-2 and TRBJ2-7; a weak D match, TRBD1 (5 bases). The CDR3 extends over 14 amino acids. Trimming took off 10 bases at V and 3 bases at J, with 19 bases between the two ends. Germline assignment: CDR1 WSHSY and CDR2 SAAADI.

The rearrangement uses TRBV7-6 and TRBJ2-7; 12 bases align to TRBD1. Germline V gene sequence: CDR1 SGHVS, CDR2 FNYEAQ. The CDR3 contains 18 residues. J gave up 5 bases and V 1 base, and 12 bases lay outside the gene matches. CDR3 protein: CASSLVPSWDRGQNEQYF. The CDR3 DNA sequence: TGTGCCAGCAGCTTAGTCCCTTCCTGGGACAGGGGGCAAAACGAGCAGTACTTC. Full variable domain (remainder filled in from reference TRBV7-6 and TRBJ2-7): GAGVSQSPRYKVTKRGQDVALRCDPISGHVSLYWYRQALGQGPEFLTYFNYEAQQDKSGLPNDRFSAERPEGSISTLTIQRTEQRDSAMYRCASSLVPSWDRGQNEQYFGPGTRLTVT.

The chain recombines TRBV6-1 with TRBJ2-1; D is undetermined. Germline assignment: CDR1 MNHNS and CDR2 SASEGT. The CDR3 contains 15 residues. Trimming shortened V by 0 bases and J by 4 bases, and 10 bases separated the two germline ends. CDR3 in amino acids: CASSEASPRYNEQFF. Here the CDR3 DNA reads TGTGCCAGCAGTGAAGCGAGTCCCAGGTACAATGAGCAGTTCTTC.

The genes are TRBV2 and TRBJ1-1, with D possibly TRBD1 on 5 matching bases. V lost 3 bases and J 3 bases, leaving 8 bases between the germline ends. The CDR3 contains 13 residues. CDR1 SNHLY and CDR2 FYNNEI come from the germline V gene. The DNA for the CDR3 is TGTGCCAGCAGTGAGGGGGGGGACACTGAAGCTTTCTTT. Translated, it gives CASSEGGDTEAFF.

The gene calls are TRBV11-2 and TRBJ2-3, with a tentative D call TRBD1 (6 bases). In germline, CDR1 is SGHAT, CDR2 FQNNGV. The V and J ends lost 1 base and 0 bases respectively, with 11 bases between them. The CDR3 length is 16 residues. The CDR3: CASSLGLRGSTDTQYF. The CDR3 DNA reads TGTGCCAGCAGCTTAGGACTCAGGGGTAGCACAGATACGCAGTATTTT.

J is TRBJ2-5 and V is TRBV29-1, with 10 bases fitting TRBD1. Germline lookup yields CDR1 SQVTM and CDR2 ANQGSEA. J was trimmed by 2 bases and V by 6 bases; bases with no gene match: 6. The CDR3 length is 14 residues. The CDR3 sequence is CSVDRTGGQETQYF. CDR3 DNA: TGCAGCGTGGATAGGACAGGGGGTCAAGAGACCCAGTACTTC.

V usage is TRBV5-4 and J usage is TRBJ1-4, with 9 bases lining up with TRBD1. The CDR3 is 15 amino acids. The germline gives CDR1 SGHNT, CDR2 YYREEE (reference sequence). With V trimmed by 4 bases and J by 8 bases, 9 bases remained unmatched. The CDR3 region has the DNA TGTGCCAGCAGCGACGCGGGACAGGGATGGGAAAAACTGTTTTTT. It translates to CASSDAGQGWEKLFF.

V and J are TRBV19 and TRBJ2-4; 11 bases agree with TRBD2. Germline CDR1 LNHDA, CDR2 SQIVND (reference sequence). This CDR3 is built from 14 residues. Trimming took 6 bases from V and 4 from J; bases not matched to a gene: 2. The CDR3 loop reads CASSRLAGKNIQYF. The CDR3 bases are TGTGCCAGTAGCCGACTAGCGGGAAAAAACATTCAGTACTTC.

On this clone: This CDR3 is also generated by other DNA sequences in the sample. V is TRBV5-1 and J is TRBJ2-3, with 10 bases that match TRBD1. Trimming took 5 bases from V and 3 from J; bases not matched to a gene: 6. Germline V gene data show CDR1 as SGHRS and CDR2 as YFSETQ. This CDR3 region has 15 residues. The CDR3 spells CASSLGQGWTDTQYF. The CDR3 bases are TGCGCCAGCAGTCTGGGACAGGGGTGGACAGATACGCAGTATTTT.

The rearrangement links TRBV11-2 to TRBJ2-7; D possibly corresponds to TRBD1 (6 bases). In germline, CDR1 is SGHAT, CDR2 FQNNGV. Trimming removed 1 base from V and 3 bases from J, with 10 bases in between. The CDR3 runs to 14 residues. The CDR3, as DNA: TGTGCCAGCAGCTTAGGCAGGGGCAACTACGAGCAGTACTTC. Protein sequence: CASSLGRGNYEQYF.